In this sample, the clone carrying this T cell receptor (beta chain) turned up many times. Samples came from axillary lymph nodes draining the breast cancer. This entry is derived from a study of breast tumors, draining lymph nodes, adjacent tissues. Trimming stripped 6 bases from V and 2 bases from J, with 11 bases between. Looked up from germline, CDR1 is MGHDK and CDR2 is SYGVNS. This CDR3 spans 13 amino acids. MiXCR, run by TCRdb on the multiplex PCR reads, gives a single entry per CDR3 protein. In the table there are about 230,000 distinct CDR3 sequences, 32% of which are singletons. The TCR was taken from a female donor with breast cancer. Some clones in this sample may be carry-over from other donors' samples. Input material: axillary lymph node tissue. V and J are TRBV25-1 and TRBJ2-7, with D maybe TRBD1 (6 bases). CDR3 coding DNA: TGTGCCAGCAGGGGGTGGGACACCTACGAGCAGTACTTC. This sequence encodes CASRGWDTYEQYF.